The present entry profiles one TCR beta chain with its context. Its antigen is unknown. Execution of the assay was at deep level. Measured with immunoSEQ multiplex PCR; TCRdb has only the in-frame clones, and not every one. The table lists approximately 1,500,000 clones, around 98% of them singletons. This CDR3 comprises 14 residues. Deletions cut 2 bases from V and 0 bases from J, with 8 bases between. CDR1 is MNHNS and CDR2 is SASEGT in the germline V gene. These data are taken from a study of shared clonotypes between healthy human individuals. Study information: CD8 memory received one plate per donor, CD8 naive two, CD4 memory three and CD4 naive three. Study outcomes and limitations: Relative to their counterparts shared across all four donors, non-shared clonotypes exhibited diminished generation probabilities.

From CD4+ cells came CD45RA+ naive and CD45RA-negative memory subsets. V and J are TRBV6-1 and TRBJ2-7; D gene unclear. Specimen: naive CD4+ T cells sorted from blood. Subset indicated: CD45RA+ positively selected. This sequence originates from a man aged 25 to 40 in good health. CDR3 DNA sequence: TGTGCCAGCAGTGAACAGGAGAACTCCTACGAGCAGTACTTC. This translates into CASSEQENSYEQYF.